This passage covers 8 T cell receptor beta chains from one sample sequenced in a study of blood T cell repertoires in COVID-19. The assay was immunoSEQ multiplex PCR, and TCRdb's table has in-frame clones only and misses some. The sample records some 330,000 clones, roughly nine tenths being singletons. Sequenced: PBMCs or T cells enriched from blood (not recorded which). The receptors originated from a woman aged 30 to 39 who had recovered from COVID-19.

The chain recombines TRBV7-2 with TRBJ1-1; no firm D call. The CDR3 is made up of 13 amino acids. The ends were cut back, 5 bases at V and 0 bases at J, with 7 bases in the middle. The germline V gene encodes CDR1 SGHTA and CDR2 FQGNSA. As DNA, the CDR3 is TGTGCCAGCAGCCCTCAGATGAACACTGAAGCTTTCTTT. Translation gives CASSPQMNTEAFF.

The chain joins TRBV27 to TRBJ2-3; no clear D. Germline V lookup: CDR1 MNHEY, CDR2 SMNVEV (reference sequence). The CDR3 is made up of 13 amino acids. Trimming took off 8 bases at V and 0 bases at J, with 9 bases between the two ends. CDR3 loop: CASFARSTDTQYF. CDR3 bases: TGTGCCAGCTTCGCGAGGAGCACAGATACGCAGTATTTT.

The CDR3 nucleotides are TGCGCCAGCAGCCAAGGGCAGGGGAACCAGCCCCAGCATTTT. Its translation is CASSQGQGNQPQHF. The J gene is TRBJ1-5, the V gene TRBV4-1; possible D gene TRBD1, 6 bases. The CDR3 is 14 amino acids. V lost 1 base and J 7 bases, leaving 11 bases between the germline ends. Germline-derived CDR1 and CDR2 are MGHRA and YSYEKL.

The chain is built from TRBV28 and TRBJ1-2; TRBD1 is a possible D gene (6 bases). The CDR3 extends over 15 amino acids. The germline gives CDR1 MDHEN, CDR2 SYDVKM. The V and J ends lost 5 bases and 4 bases respectively, with 17 bases between them. CDR3 nucleotides: TGTGCCAGCAGTAGACCCCCAGGACAGAGCTATGGCTACACCTTC. Its translation is CASSRPPGQSYGYTF.

The chain links TRBV9 to TRBJ2-7, with 10 bases that match TRBD2. Germline loops: CDR1 SGDLS, CDR2 YYNGEE. V lost 2 bases, J lost 1 base, and 6 bases stayed unmatched. The CDR3 sequence is 16 residues long. This CDR3 reads CASSVSTSGESYEQYF. Written as DNA, the CDR3 is TGTGCCAGCAGCGTCTCTACTAGCGGGGAGTCCTACGAGCAGTACTTC.

This sequence joins TRBV19 and TRBJ2-7, with 8 bases fitting TRBD1. The V and J ends lost 6 bases and 4 bases, in that order; junction bases with no gene match: 8. Germline V gene data show CDR1 as LNHDA and CDR2 as SQIVND (reference sequence). The CDR3 length is 14 residues. The CDR3: CASRPSDRVYEQYF. The DNA of the CDR3 is TGTGCCAGTAGGCCCTCGGACAGGGTTTACGAGCAGTACTTC.

The gene calls are TRBV6-1 and TRBJ2-1; possible D gene TRBD2, 5 bases. Looked up from germline, CDR1 is MNHNS and CDR2 is SASEGT. Trimming shortened V by 3 bases and J by 7 bases, and 16 bases separated the two germline ends. The CDR3 is 15 amino acids. The CDR3 sequence is CASSDEGSGINEQFF. The CDR3 DNA is TGTGCCAGCAGTGATGAGGGTTCGGGTATAAATGAGCAGTTCTTC.

This clone was recorded only once. V is TRBV19 and J is TRBJ1-2; 8 bases match TRBD1. This CDR3 is 15 amino acids long. From germline, CDR1 is LNHDA and CDR2 SQIVND (reference sequence). V lost 4 bases to trimming and J lost 8 bases; unmatched junction nucleotides: 12. CDR3 sequence: CASSTSGDRSLGYTF. The CDR3 DNA is TGTGCCAGTAGTACTTCCGGGGACAGGAGCCTAGGCTACACCTTC.